One TCR beta chain is described in this entry. The antigen is unknown. Deep sequencing aimed at 1 in 200,000 to 1 in 1 million T cells' resolution. Measured with immunoSEQ multiplex PCR; TCRdb has only the in-frame clones, and not every one. Among 10,000 to 15,000 clones listed, approximately 67% were seen once. Germline V gene lookup returns CDR1 SEHNR and CDR2 FQNEAQ (reference sequence). The V end was cut by 1 base, the J end by 7 bases, with 10 bases between. The CDR3 sequence is 13 residues long. This sample was included in a study of cytotoxic CD8 clonotypes in ibrutinib-treated CLL. Study summary: There were, on average, 255,043 productive templates and 94,082 productive rearrangements per sample. Study-wide results and limits: Clonality grew at ibrutinib response; at progression, it decreased back toward baseline.

The receptor comes from a human donor with chronic lymphocytic leukemia. This chain joins TRBV7-9 and TRBJ1-2; D gene unclear. The input for sequencing was PBMCs, taken before ibrutinib treatment. Written as DNA, the CDR3 is TGTGCCAGCAGCTTAGGAAGTGAGATTGGCTACACCTTC. Translated: CASSLGSEIGYTF.